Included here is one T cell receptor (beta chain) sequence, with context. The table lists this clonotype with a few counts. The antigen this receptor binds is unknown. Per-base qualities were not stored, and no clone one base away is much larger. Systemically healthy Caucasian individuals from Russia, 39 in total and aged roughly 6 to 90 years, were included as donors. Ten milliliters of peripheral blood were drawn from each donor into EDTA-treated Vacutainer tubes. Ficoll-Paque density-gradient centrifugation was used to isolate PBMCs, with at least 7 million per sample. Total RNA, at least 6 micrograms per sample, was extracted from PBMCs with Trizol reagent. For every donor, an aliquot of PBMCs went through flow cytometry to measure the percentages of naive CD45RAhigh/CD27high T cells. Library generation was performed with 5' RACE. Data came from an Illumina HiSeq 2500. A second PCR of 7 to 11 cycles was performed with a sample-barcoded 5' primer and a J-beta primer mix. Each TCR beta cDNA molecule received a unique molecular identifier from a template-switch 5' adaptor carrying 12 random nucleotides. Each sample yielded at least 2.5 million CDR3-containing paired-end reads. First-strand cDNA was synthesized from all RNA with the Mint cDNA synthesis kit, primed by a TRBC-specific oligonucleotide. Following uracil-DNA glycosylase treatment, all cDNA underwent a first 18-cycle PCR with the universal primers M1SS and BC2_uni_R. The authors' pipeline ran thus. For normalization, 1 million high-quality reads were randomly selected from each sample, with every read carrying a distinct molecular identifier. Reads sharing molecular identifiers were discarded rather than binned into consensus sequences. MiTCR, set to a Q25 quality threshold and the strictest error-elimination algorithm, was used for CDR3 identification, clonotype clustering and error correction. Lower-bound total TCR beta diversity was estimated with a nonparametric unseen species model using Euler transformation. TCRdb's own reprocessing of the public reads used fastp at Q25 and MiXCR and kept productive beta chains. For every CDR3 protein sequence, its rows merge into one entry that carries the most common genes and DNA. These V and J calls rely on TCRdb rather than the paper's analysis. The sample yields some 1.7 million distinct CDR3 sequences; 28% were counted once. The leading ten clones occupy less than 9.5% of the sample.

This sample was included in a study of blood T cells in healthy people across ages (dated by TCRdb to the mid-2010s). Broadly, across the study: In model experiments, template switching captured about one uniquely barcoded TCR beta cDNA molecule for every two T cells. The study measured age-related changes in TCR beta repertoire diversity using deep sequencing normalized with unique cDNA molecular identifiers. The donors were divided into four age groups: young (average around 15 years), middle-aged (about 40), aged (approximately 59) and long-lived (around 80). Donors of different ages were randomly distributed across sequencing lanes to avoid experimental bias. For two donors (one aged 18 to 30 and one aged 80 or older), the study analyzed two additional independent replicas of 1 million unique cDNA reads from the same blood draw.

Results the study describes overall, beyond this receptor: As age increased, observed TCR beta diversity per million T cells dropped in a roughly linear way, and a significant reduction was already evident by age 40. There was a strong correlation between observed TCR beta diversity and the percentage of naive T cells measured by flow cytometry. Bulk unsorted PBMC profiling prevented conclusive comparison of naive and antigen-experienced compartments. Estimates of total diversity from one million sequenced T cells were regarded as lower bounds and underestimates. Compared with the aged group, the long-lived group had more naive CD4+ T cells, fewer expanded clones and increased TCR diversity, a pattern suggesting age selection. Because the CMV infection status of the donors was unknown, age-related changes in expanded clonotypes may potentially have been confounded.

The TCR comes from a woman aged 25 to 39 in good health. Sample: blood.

Read as DNA, the sequence is TGCGCCAGCAGCCACGGGACAGCATCATATGGCTACACCTTC. This is translated as CASSHGTASYGYTF. The V and J segments used are TRBV5-1 and TRBJ1-2, with 7 middle bases fitting TRBD1. From the germline V gene, CDR1 is SGHRS and CDR2 is YFSETQ. V is trimmed back by 4 bases and J by 5 bases, and the junction contains 8 bases that no gene match accounts for. The CDR3 spans 14 residues, from the cysteine through the phenylalanine. Solely the CDR3 DNA is kept, with 42 bases framed from the first base.